This T cell receptor beta chain was retrieved from a study of blood T cells in healthy people across ages. This clonotype was recorded at least ten times. The antigen is unknown. CDR3 size: 13 residues. V lost 4 bases to trimming and J lost 3 bases; unmatched junction nucleotides: 5. The germline CDR1 and CDR2 sequences are DFQATT and SNEGSKA (reference sequence). A second PCR of 7 to 11 cycles used a sample-barcoded 5' primer and a J-beta primer mix. Each cDNA molecule was tagged by a template-switch adaptor with 12 random nucleotides. Every sample gave at least 2.5 million paired-end reads containing CDR3. TCRdb called the 5' RACE reads again in MiXCR, with one record for every CDR3 protein. The sample records around 1,500,000 distinct CDR3 sequences, roughly 27% being singletons. Individuals who donated were healthy Caucasians from Russia aged roughly 6 to 100. The study, taken as a whole, reports: Roughly linear declines in TCR beta diversity per million T cells occurred with age.

The chain links TRBV20-1 to TRBJ2-7; 8 bases fit TRBD2. This TCR came from a woman aged 30 to 39 in good health. The sequencing input was blood. CDR3 residues: CSAKMGLVYEQYF. DNA of the CDR3: TGCAGTGCTAAAATGGGACTAGTCTACGAGCAGTACTTC.